This passage covers 15 T cell receptor beta chains from one sample sequenced in a study of neurological immune-mediated disorders. TCRdb recomputed calls from the 5' RACE reads with MiXCR, one row per CDR3 protein. The sample carries around 20,000 distinct CDR3 sequences, about 13% recorded once. Sequencing was performed on PBMCs. The receptors shown here come from a woman aged 55 to 70 with HTLV-1-associated myelopathy (HAM/TSP).

Many counts were recorded for this clonotype. The chain has TRBV7-2 and TRBJ1-1; the D gene is possibly TRBD1 (6 bases). The CDR3 covers 13 residues. V was clipped by 5 bases and J by 10 bases, with 17 bases between them. The germline V gene encodes CDR1 SGHTA and CDR2 FQGNSA. The chain's CDR3 is CASSPPRGRGAFF. The CDR3 DNA reads TGTGCCAGCAGCCCGCCCCGGGGGCGCGGAGCTTTCTTT.

The table lists this clonotype with many counts. J is TRBJ2-3 and V is TRBV9; 10 positions agree with TRBD2. The V gene's germline CDR1 is SGDLS and CDR2 YYNGEE. Losses at the gene ends were 6 bases for V and 4 bases for J; bases not matched to a gene: 14. This CDR3 has 17 amino acids. The CDR3 region is CASTRRGASGSPDTQYF. The CDR3, as DNA: TGTGCCAGCACCCGTAGGGGGGCTAGCGGGAGTCCAGATACGCAGTATTTT.

Note on this clonotype: This may arise from a read error, as a much more abundant clone is one base away. The gene calls are TRBV20-1 and TRBJ1-1, with D perhaps TRBD1 (6 bases). Trimming pared 4 bases from V and 11 bases from J, leaving 23 bases between. CDR3 length equals 14 residues. Germline V gene sequence: CDR1 DFQATT, CDR2 SNEGSKA (reference sequence). The CDR3, as DNA: TGCAGTGCTATAGATTTCGGGGGTAGGGGGGGTGCTTTCTTT. Protein: CSAIDFGGRGGAFF.

This clonotype was counted at least ten times. DNA of the CDR3: TGCAGTGCTAGAGAGGGCGGGAGGTCACGGTCGGAGTTCTTC. Translated: CSAREGGRSRSEFF. The chain carries TRBV20-1 and TRBJ2-1; TRBD2 matches at 8 bases. The CDR3 has 14 amino acids. V dropped 0 bases and J dropped 14; count of bases not matched to a gene: 12. Germline V CDR1 and CDR2: DFQATT, SNEGSKA (reference sequence).

In regard to this clonotype: A read error is possible here, since a much larger clone lies one base away. V is TRBV4-1 and J is TRBJ1-2; possibly TRBD1 for D (6 bases). Germline V gene data show CDR1 as MGHRA and CDR2 as YSYEKL. The CDR3 has 17 residues. The CDR3 DNA follows: TGCGCCAGCAACCAAGTTGGCAGGGGAAAGGACAAAACGGGCTACACCTTC. Translating it yields CASNQVGRGKDKTGYTF.

The chain carries TRBV15 and TRBJ2-1, with 7 bases aligning to TRBD2. CDR3 length: 16 amino acids. The germline V gene has CDR1 LNHNV and CDR2 YYDKDF (reference sequence). V gave up 3 bases and J gave up 4 bases; unmatched junction bases: 9. DNA for the CDR3: TGTGCCACCAGCAGCGTAGAGGGCGGGAGTTACAATGAGCAGTTCTTC. It encodes CATSSVEGGSYNEQFF.

This clonotype was observed at least ten times. The chain links TRBV20-1 to TRBJ2-3; TRBD2 matches 7 bases. The CDR3 loop spans 16 amino acids. V was clipped by 0 bases and J by 2 bases; unmatched bases: 8. Germline V gene sequence: CDR1 DFQATT, CDR2 SNEGSKA (reference sequence). The DNA of the CDR3 is TGCAGTGCTAGAGAGTTTGAAGCGGGGAACACAGATACGCAGTATTTT. Translated, it gives CSAREFEAGNTDTQYF.

Ten or more counts support this clonotype. CDR3 region: CASSSPDDPPETQYF. In DNA form, the CDR3 reads TGTGCCAGCAGTTCCCCAGACGACCCACCGGAGACCCAGTACTTC. V usage is TRBV12-3 or TRBV12-4 and J usage is TRBJ2-5, with unresolved D. V lost 4 bases to trimming and J lost 5 bases, with 17 bases between them. The CDR3 consists of 15 residues.

The rearrangement uses TRBV5-6 and TRBJ1-1; TRBD1 matches 7 bases. Unmatched junction bases numbered 20, after V lost 6 bases and J lost 9 bases. The CDR3 is 16 amino acids. Germline V CDR1 and CDR2: SGHDT, YYEEEE. DNA of the CDR3: TGTGCCAGCACCTCCTCTCCGGGACAGAGGCCGTCTAAAGCTTTCTTT. Translation gives CASTSSPGQRPSKAFF.

This clonotype was recorded at least ten times. The chain recombines TRBV24-1 with TRBJ1-5, with TRBD1 matching 8 bases. CDR1 is KGHDR, CDR2 SFDVKD, per germline. This CDR3 region has 16 residues. Trimming removed 10 bases from V and 7 bases from J; junction bases left unmatched: 17. The CDR3 loop is CATAPGIRTGTQPQHF. The CDR3 bases are TGTGCCACGGCCCCTGGAATCCGGACAGGGACGCAGCCCCAGCATTTT.

This clonotype was observed at least ten times. The chain is built from TRBV5-1 and TRBJ1-2; a weak D match, TRBD1 (5 bases). The CDR3 runs 15 residues. Germline V gives CDR1 SGHRS, CDR2 YFSETQ. Trimming took off 4 bases at V and 3 bases at J, with 16 bases between the two ends. CDR3 loop: CASSSGTEYYYGYTF. The CDR3 DNA follows: TGCGCCAGCAGCAGCGGGACGGAATACTACTATGGCTACACCTTC.

This clonotype was seen ten or more times. The chain employs TRBV20-1 and TRBJ1-2; D is uncertain. Germline V gene data show CDR1 as DFQATT and CDR2 as SNEGSKA (reference sequence). The CDR3 spans 12 residues. The ends were cut back, 3 bases at V and 9 bases at J, with 14 bases in the middle. As DNA, the CDR3 is TGCAGTGCTAGTGTCCGGATGGGTAGCTACACCTTC. This translates into CSASVRMGSYTF.

This clonotype was detected a few times. V usage is TRBV10-1 and J usage is TRBJ1-5; no definite D call. Trimming pared 2 bases from V and 5 bases from J, leaving 16 bases between. Germline V gives CDR1 WNHNN, CDR2 SYGVQD (reference sequence). There are 16 residues in the CDR3. CDR3 sequence: CASSEESVTMYQPQHF. The CDR3 DNA follows: TGCGCCAGCAGTGAGGAGTCCGTTACTATGTATCAGCCCCAGCATTTT.

The genes are TRBV2 and TRBJ1-2; a weak D match, TRBD1 (6 bases). This CDR3 region has 12 residues. The germline gives CDR1 SNHLY, CDR2 FYNNEI. The V end was cut by 6 bases, the J end by 8 bases, with 13 bases between. The CDR3 sequence is CASSQQGRGYTF. The CDR3 DNA is TGTGCCAGCAGCCAACAGGGCCGAGGCTACACCTTC.

Many counts were recorded for this clonotype. The chain recombines TRBV20-1 with TRBJ2-7; 12 nucleotides align to TRBD1. The CDR3 has 13 residues. V was clipped by 5 bases and J by 5 bases; unmatched bases: 4. CDR1 and CDR2 (germline): DFQATT, SNEGSKA (reference sequence). CDR3 sequence (DNA): TGCAGTGCTCCGGGACAGGGGGCTGACGAGCAGTACTTC. Its protein is CSAPGQGADEQYF.